A single sample is the source of the 24 T cell receptor beta chains below, sequenced in a study of blood T cells in healthy people across ages (dated by TCRdb to between 2015 and 2016). The library relied on 5' RACE. The sample was run on an Illumina HiSeq 2500. A second PCR of about 6 to 11 cycles was run with a J-beta primer mix and a sample-barcoded 5' primer. TCRdb passed the public sequencing reads through fastp at Q25 and MiXCR, retaining productive beta sequences. All rows with the same CDR3 protein become a single entry with the most common DNA and genes. The sample contains about 780,000 distinct CDR3 sequences, less than 60% of them found a single time. The top ten clonotypes cover about a sixth of the sample. Sequenced material: blood. The receptor set was obtained from a man aged 80 or over in good health.

This sequence joins TRBV7-3 and TRBJ2-7; the match to TRBD1 covers 9 bases. V shed 2 bases, J shed 7 bases, and the junction held 15 bases outside the gene matches. This CDR3 is built from 17 residues. CDR1 is SGHTA and CDR2 is FQGTGA in the germline V gene. CDR3 sequence (DNA): TGTGCCAGCAGCTTACTACCCGGGACAGGGACCTACAATGAGCAGTACTTC. It yields the protein CASSLLPGTGTYNEQYF.

This clonotype was recorded at least ten times. The V and J genes are TRBV3-1 and TRBJ2-1; 10 bases agree with TRBD2. The V and J ends lost 4 bases and 5 bases, in that order; junction bases with no gene match: 2. The CDR3 length is 14 residues. CDR1 and CDR2 (germline): LGHDT, YNNKEL (reference sequence). The CDR3 sequence is CASSRTSGDNEQFF. The CDR3 DNA reads as TGTGCCAGCAGCCGGACTAGCGGAGACAATGAGCAGTTCTTC.

The chain has TRBV12-3 or TRBV12-4 and TRBJ2-2; D is undetermined. The CDR3 totals 12 residues. Trimming removed 7 bases from V and 8 bases from J, with 11 bases in between. The CDR3 protein is CASISAGGELFF. The CDR3, as DNA: TGTGCCAGCATTTCGGCCGGGGGGGAGCTGTTTTTT.

The chain joins TRBV12-3 or TRBV12-4 to TRBJ2-2; 8 bases agree with TRBD1. After removal of 8 bases from V and 6 bases from J, the junction contained 5 bases not matched to a gene. The CDR3 has 13 amino acids. CDR3 protein: CASFRQGSGELFF. The CDR3, as DNA: TGTGCCAGCTTTCGACAGGGGTCCGGGGAGCTGTTTTTT.

The gene calls are TRBV7-3 and TRBJ2-2; 16 bases align to TRBD2. The CDR3 has 17 amino acids. The trim removed 2 bases at V and 5 bases at J, leaving 2 bases unmatched. CDR1 SGHTA and CDR2 FQGTGA come from the germline V gene. CDR3: CASSLGTSGRVTGELFF. The DNA for the CDR3 is TGTGCCAGCAGCTTAGGGACTAGCGGGAGGGTGACCGGGGAGCTGTTTTTT.

In its sample, this clonotype was seen a few times. The J gene is TRBJ2-3, the V gene TRBV20-1; 11 bases fit TRBD2. The V gene's germline CDR1 is DFQATT and CDR2 SNEGSKA (reference sequence). Trimming cost V 3 bases and J 6 bases; bases outside gene matches: 11. This CDR3 is built from 16 residues. In nucleotides, the CDR3 is TGCAGTGCTAGCCATAGGACTAGCGGGCCTCCGGATACGCAGTATTTT. This encodes CSASHRTSGPPDTQYF.

The table lists this clonotype with many counts. The rearrangement uses TRBV4-3 and TRBJ2-5; D gene unclear. CDR1 is LGHNA and CDR2 is YSLEER in the germline V gene. Trimming took 2 bases from V and 2 from J, leaving 6 bases between them. CDR3 length: 13 residues. CDR3 protein: CASSQSRQETQYF. For the CDR3, the DNA is TGCGCCAGCAGCCAATCCAGACAAGAGACCCAGTACTTC.

The V gene is TRBV2, the J gene TRBJ2-1; 14 bases map to TRBD2. From germline, CDR1 is SNHLY and CDR2 FYNNEI. The CDR3 loop spans 18 amino acids. V was clipped by 7 bases and J by 2 bases; unmatched bases: 10. The chain's CDR3 is CASIYGTSGSLPYNEQFF. The CDR3 DNA sequence: TGTGCCAGCATTTACGGGACTAGCGGGAGCTTACCCTACAATGAGCAGTTCTTC.

The chain has TRBV5-1 and TRBJ2-1; possibly TRBD1 or TRBD2 for D (6 bases each). The CDR3 length is 15 residues. Looked up from germline, CDR1 is SGHRS and CDR2 is YFSETQ. Between the trimmed V and J ends, which lost 2 bases and 8 bases, there was a span of 17 bases. The DNA for the CDR3 is TGCGCCAGCAGCTTAGGGGGGAGTACGTACGATGAGCAGTTCTTC. It is translated as CASSLGGSTYDEQFF.

As for this clonotype: One base away lies a much larger clone, so this may be a sequencing read error. V is TRBV9 and J is TRBJ2-6; 8 bases line up with TRBD2. This CDR3 has 17 residues. Germline V gives CDR1 SGDLS, CDR2 YYNGEE. Written as DNA, the CDR3 is TGTACCAGCAGATCTAGCGGGCCTGACTCTGGGGCCAACGTCCTGACTTTC. Amino acids: CTSRSSGPDSGANVLTF.

This clonotype was picked up a small number of times. The V and J genes are TRBV25-1 and TRBJ2-3; D remains unclear. This CDR3 has 13 amino acids. The V gene lost 0 bases and the J gene lost 6 bases, with 7 bases spanning the gap. Germline assignment: CDR1 MGHDK and CDR2 SYGVNS. The CDR3 here is CASSEYARDTQYF. CDR3 nucleotide sequence: TGTGCCAGCAGTGAATATGCCCGGGATACGCAGTATTTT.

V usage is TRBV29-1 and J usage is TRBJ1-2; TRBD1 agrees at 10 bases. V trimming: 0 bases; J trimming: 4 bases; junction bases outside the gene matches: 11. Germline V gene sequence: CDR1 SQVTM, CDR2 ANQGSEA. This CDR3 is 17 amino acids long. CDR3 region: CSVEEFRDRGSSYGYTF. CDR3 nucleotide sequence: TGCAGCGTTGAAGAATTCCGGGACAGGGGCTCGAGCTATGGCTACACCTTC.

This clonotype came up a few times. The rearrangement uses TRBV7-6 and TRBJ2-1, with D perhaps TRBD1 (5 bases). CDR3 size: 16 residues. Germline V CDR1 and CDR2: SGHVS, FNYEAQ. V was cut by 3 bases and J by 4 bases, with 16 bases left in between. The CDR3 DNA reads as TGTGCCAGCAGCTTGGGTTGGGGCAGGGAATACAATGAGCAGTTCTTC. This codes for CASSLGWGREYNEQFF.

A note on this clonotype: This may be a read error: a much more frequent sequence differs by one nucleotide. The V and J genes are TRBV7-2 and TRBJ2-7; D might be TRBD2 (7 bases). Trimming shortened V by 8 bases and J by 0 bases, and 20 bases separated the two germline ends. The V gene's germline CDR1 is SGHTA and CDR2 FQGNSA. This CDR3 spans 16 amino acids. The CDR3 region has the DNA TGTGCCAGCGGCTACGCGCCGGGGGGCCTCTCCTACGAGCAGTACTTC. Translating gives CASGYAPGGLSYEQYF.

CDR3 nucleotide sequence: TGTGCCAGCAGCCACCCGGGAGGCGTTTACGAGCAGTACTTC. As protein: CASSHPGGVYEQYF. V and J are TRBV3-1 and TRBJ2-7; 7 nucleotides match TRBD2. This CDR3 comprises 14 residues. Looked up from germline, CDR1 is LGHDT and CDR2 is YNNKEL (reference sequence). V trimming: 3 bases; J trimming: 4 bases; junction bases outside the gene matches: 6.

The table lists this clonotype with a few counts. The chain recombines TRBV7-3 with TRBJ2-1; D might be TRBD2 (5 bases). Germline-derived CDR1 and CDR2 are SGHTA and FQGTGA. The CDR3 spans 15 residues. The V and J ends lost 5 bases and 4 bases respectively, with 15 bases between them. CDR3 loop: CASSPSVGVYNEQFF. The CDR3 nucleotides read TGTGCCAGCAGCCCCTCTGTGGGAGTGTACAATGAGCAGTTCTTC.

The chain is built from TRBV7-9 and TRBJ2-3; 8 positions match TRBD2. CDR1 is SEHNR, CDR2 FQNEAQ, per germline (reference sequence). The CDR3 is 17 amino acids. V lost 4 bases and J lost 0; bases outside the gene matches: 9. The CDR3 loop reads CASSWTSGSTSTDTQYF. For the CDR3, the DNA is TGTGCCAGCAGCTGGACGAGCGGGAGCACTAGCACAGATACGCAGTATTTT. Drawing the rest from reference TRBV7-9 and TRBJ2-3, the complete variable domain is DTGVSQNPRHKITKRGQNVTFRCDPISEHNRLYWYRQTLGQGPEFLTYFQNEAQLEKSRLLSDRFSAERPKGSFSTLEIQRTEQGDSAMYLCASSWTSGSTSTDTQYFGPGTRLTVL.

J is TRBJ2-3 and V is TRBV24-1, with TRBD2 as a possible D gene (6 bases). Germline assignment: CDR1 KGHDR and CDR2 SFDVKD. V was shortened by 6 bases and J by 5 bases, with 11 bases between the two germline ends. The length of the CDR3 is 13 residues. The chain's CDR3 is CATSLSGRDTQYF. The CDR3, as DNA: TGTGCCACCAGTCTTTCCGGGAGAGATACGCAGTATTTT.

This chain uses TRBV9 with TRBJ2-1, with 9 bases that match TRBD2. Losses at the gene ends were 3 bases for V and 5 bases for J; bases not matched to a gene: 6. This CDR3 region has 15 residues. Germline V CDR1 and CDR2: SGDLS, YYNGEE. In DNA, the CDR3 is TGTGCCAGCAGCGGTAGCGGGAGTCTCGACAATGAGCAGTTCTTC. Translated: CASSGSGSLDNEQFF.

The chain combines TRBV10-3 with TRBJ2-5; 9 nucleotides align to TRBD1. The end of the DNA aligns better with TRBJ2-7, so the J call may be wrong. The CDR3 totals 15 residues. Germline V gene sequence: CDR1 ENHRY, CDR2 SYGVKD. CDR3 amino acids: CAISESTGGRYEQYF. The CDR3 DNA sequence: TGTGCCATCAGTGAGTCGACAGGGGGACGCTACGAGCAGTACTTC.

This chain uses TRBV19 with TRBJ1-1; D gene unclear. Germline V lookup: CDR1 LNHDA, CDR2 SQIVND (reference sequence). Deletions cut 3 bases from V and 7 bases from J, with 6 bases between. CDR3 size: 11 residues. CDR3 bases: TGTGCCAGTAGTATTGGCGGTGAAGCTTTCTTT. It codes for CASSIGGEAFF.

The chain combines TRBV11-2 with TRBJ2-1; 13 positions match TRBD2. Per the germline V gene, CDR1 is SGHAT and CDR2 is FQNNGV. This CDR3 comprises 18 residues. The trim removed 4 bases at V and 7 bases at J, leaving 13 bases unmatched. The CDR3 nucleotides are TGTGCCAGCAGCTCCTTACCCTTCTCGACTAGCGGGGGGAATGAGCAGTTCTTC. Protein sequence: CASSSLPFSTSGGNEQFF.

This clonotype has only a few counts. This chain links TRBV2 with TRBJ2-4; 7 nucleotides agree with TRBD2. The CDR3 has 12 residues. Germline V CDR1 and CDR2: SNHLY, FYNNEI. V lost 3 bases to trimming and J lost 12 bases; unmatched junction nucleotides: 5. Here the CDR3 DNA reads TGTGCCAGCAGTGACGTAGCGGGCGCTCAGTACTTC. Its translation: CASSDVAGAQYF. Full variable domain (missing parts from reference TRBV2 and TRBJ2-4): EPEVTQTPSHQVTQMGQEVILRCVPISNHLYFYWYRQILGQKVEFLVSFYNNEISEKSEIFDDQFSVERPDGSNFTLKIRSTKLEDSAMYFCASSDVAGAQYFGAGTRLSVL.

This clonotype has at least ten counts. CDR3 protein: CASRTGGANYGYTF. The CDR3 DNA reads TGTGCCAGCAGGACGGGGGGAGCTAACTATGGCTACACCTTC. The chain recombines TRBV27 with TRBJ1-2; weak D call: TRBD1 (5 bases). Trimming removed 6 bases from V and 0 bases from J, with 11 bases in between. CDR1 MNHEY and CDR2 SMNVEV come from the germline V gene (reference sequence). The CDR3 is made up of 14 amino acids.